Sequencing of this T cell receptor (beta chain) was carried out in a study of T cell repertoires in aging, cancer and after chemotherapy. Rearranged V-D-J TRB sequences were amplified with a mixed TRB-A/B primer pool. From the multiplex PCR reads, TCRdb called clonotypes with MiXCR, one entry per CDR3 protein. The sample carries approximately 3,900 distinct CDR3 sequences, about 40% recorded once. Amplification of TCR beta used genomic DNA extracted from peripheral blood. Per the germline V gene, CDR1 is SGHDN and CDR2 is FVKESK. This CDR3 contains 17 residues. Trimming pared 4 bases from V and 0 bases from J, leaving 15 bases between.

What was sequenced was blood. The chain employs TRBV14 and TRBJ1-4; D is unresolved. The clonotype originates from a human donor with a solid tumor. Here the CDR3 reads CASSPSGRPATNEKLFF. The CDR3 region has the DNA TGTGCCAGCAGCCCCTCGGGGAGGCCTGCAACTAATGAAAAACTGTTTTTT.